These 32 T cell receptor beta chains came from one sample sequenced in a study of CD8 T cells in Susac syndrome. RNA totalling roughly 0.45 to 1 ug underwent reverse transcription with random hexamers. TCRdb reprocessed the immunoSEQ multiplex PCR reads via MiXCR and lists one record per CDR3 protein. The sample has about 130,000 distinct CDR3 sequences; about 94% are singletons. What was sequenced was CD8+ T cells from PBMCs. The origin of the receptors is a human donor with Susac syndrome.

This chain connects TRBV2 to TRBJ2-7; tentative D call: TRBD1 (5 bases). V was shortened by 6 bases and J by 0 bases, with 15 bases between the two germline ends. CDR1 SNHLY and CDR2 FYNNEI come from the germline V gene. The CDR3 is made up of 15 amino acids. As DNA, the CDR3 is TGTGCCAGCAGCGCTGGACATTTGAGCTCCTACGAGCAGTACTTC. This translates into CASSAGHLSSYEQYF.

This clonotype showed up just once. In DNA form, the CDR3 reads TGTGCCAGCAGCTTTGGCCTCGGGGGATCCCATGAGCAGTTCTTC. Translating gives CASSFGLGGSHEQFF. This chain links TRBV11-1 with TRBJ2-1, with a tentative D call TRBD2 (6 bases). Trimming removed 3 bases from V and 8 bases from J, with 17 bases in between. This CDR3 spans 15 amino acids. Germline loops: CDR1 SGHAT, CDR2 FQDESV (reference sequence).

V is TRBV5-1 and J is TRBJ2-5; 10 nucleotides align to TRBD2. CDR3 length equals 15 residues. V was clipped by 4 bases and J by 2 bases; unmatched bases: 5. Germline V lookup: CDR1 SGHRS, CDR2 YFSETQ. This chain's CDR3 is CASSPTSGEQETQYF. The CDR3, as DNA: TGCGCCAGCAGCCCAACTAGCGGGGAGCAAGAGACCCAGTACTTC.

Written as DNA, the CDR3 is TGTGCCAGCAGCACCTTGGGCAATGAGCAGTTCTTC. Translating gives CASSTLGNEQFF. The chain couples TRBV5-6 to TRBJ2-1; no definite D call. V was shortened by 4 bases and J by 6 bases, with 8 bases between the two germline ends. The CDR3 extends over 12 amino acids. Germline CDR1 reads SGHDT; CDR2 reads YYEEEE.

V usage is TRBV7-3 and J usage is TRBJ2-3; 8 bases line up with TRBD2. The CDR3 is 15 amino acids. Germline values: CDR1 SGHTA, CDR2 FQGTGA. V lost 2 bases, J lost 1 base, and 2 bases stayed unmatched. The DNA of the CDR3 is TGTGCCAGCAGCTTAGGTAGCGGGGGCACAGATACGCAGTATTTT. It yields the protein CASSLGSGGTDTQYF.

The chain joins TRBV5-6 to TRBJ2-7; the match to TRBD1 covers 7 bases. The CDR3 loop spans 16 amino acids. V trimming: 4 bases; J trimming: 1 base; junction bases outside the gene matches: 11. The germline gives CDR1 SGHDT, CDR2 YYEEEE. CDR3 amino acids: CASSRGRDSQSYEQYF. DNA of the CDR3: TGTGCCAGCAGCCGGGGCCGGGACAGCCAATCCTACGAGCAGTACTTC. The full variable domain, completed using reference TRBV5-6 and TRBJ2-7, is DAGVTQSPTHLIKTRGQQVTLRCSPKSGHDTVSWYQQALGQGPQFIFQYYEEEERQRGNFPDRFSGHQFPNYSSELNVNALLLGDSALYLCASSRGRDSQSYEQYFGPGTRLTVT.

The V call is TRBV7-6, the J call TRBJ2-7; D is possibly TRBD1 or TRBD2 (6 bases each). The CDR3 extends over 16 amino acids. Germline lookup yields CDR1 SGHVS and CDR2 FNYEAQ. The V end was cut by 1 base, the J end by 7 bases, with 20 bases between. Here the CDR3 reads CASSLEGGAGPEEQYF. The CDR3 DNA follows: TGTGCCAGCAGCTTAGAGGGGGGCGCCGGCCCGGAGGAGCAGTACTTC.

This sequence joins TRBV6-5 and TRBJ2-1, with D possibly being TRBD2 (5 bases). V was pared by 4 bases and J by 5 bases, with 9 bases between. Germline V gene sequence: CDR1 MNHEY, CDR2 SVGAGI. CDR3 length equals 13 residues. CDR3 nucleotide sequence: TGTGCCAGCAGTTTCACTAGTCACAATGAGCAGTTCTTC. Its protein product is CASSFTSHNEQFF.

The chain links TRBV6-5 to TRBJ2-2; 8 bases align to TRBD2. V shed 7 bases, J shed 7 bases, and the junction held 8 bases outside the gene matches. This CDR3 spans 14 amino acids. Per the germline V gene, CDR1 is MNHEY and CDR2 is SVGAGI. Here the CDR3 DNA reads TGTGCCAGCAATCCGGGACTAGAGGTCGGGGAGCTGTTTTTT. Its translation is CASNPGLEVGELFF.

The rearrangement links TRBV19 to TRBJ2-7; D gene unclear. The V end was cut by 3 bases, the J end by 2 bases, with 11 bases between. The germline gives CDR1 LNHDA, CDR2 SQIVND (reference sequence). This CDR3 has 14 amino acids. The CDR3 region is CASSIVPGTYEQYF. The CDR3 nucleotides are TGTGCCAGTAGTATTGTTCCAGGAACCTACGAGCAGTACTTC.

CDR3 sequence (DNA): TGTGCCATCCGGGGGTTAGGGAATCAGCCCCAGCATTTT. It specifies CAIRGLGNQPQHF. The V call is TRBV10-3, the J call TRBJ1-5, with D possibly TRBD1 on 5 matching bases. The CDR3 runs to 13 residues. Germline V CDR1 and CDR2: ENHRY, SYGVKD. V was pared by 8 bases and J by 4 bases, with 12 bases between.

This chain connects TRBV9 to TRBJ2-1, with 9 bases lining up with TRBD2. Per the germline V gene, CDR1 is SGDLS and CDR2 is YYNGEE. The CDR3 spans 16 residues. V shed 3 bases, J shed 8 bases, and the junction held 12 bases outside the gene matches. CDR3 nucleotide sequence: TGTGCCAGCAGCGCCGGGAGCGGGGGGCCGGGGGATGAGCAGTTCTTC. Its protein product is CASSAGSGGPGDEQFF.

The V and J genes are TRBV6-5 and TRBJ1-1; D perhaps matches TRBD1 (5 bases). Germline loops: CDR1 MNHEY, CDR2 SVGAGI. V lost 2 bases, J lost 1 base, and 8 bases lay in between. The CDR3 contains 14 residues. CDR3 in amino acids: CASSYSRENTEAFF. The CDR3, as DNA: TGTGCCAGCAGTTACAGCAGGGAGAACACTGAAGCTTTCTTT.

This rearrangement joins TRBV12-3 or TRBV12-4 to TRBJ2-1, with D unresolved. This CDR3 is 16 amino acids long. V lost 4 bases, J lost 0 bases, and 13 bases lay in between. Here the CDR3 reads CASSSVGPDSYNEQFF. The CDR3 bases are TGTGCCAGCAGTTCTGTAGGGCCCGACTCCTACAATGAGCAGTTCTTC.

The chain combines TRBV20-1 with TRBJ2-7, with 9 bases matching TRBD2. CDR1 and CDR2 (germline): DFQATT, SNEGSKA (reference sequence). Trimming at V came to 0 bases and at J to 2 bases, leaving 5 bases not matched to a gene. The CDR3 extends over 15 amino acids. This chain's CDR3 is CSARDGERGAYEQYF. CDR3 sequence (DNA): TGCAGTGCTAGAGATGGGGAGCGGGGGGCCTACGAGCAGTACTTC.

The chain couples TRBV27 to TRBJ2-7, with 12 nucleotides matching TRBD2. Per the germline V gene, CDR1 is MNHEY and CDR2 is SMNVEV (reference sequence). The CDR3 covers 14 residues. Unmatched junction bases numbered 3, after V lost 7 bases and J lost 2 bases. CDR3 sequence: CASTLAGGTYEQYF. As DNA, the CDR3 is TGTGCCAGCACCCTAGCGGGGGGGACCTACGAGCAGTACTTC.

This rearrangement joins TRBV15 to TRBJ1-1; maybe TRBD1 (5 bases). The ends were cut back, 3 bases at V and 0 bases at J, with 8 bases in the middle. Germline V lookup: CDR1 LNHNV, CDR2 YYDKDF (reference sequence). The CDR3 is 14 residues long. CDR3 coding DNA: TGTGCCACCAGCAGGGACACCTTGAACACTGAAGCTTTCTTT. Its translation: CATSRDTLNTEAFF.

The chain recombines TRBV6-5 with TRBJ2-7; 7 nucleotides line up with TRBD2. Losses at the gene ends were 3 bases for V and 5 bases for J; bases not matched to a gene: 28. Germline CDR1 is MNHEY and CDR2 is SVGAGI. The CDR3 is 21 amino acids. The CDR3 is CASSYRWLFKRDPQIRHEQYF. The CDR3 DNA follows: TGTGCCAGCAGTTATCGTTGGCTGTTTAAGCGGGACCCCCAAATCCGCCACGAGCAGTACTTC.

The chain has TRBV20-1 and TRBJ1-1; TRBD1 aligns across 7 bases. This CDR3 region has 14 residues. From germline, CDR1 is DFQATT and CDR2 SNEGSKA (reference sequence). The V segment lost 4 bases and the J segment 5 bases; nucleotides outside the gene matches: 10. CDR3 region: CSATPGTEGTEAFF. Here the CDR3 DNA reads TGCAGTGCTACTCCGGGGACAGAAGGGACTGAAGCTTTCTTT.

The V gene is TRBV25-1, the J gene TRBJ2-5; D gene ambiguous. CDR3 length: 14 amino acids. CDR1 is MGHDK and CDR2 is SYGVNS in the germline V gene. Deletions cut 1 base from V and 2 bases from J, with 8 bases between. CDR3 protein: CASSEWGRQETQYF. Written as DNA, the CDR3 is TGTGCCAGCAGTGAATGGGGAAGACAAGAGACCCAGTACTTC.

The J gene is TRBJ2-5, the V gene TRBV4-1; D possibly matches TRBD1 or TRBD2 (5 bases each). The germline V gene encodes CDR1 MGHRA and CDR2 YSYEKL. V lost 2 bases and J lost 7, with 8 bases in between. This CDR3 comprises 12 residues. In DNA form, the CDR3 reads TGCGCCAGCAGCCAATTTGGGGGGACCCAGTACTTC. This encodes CASSQFGGTQYF.

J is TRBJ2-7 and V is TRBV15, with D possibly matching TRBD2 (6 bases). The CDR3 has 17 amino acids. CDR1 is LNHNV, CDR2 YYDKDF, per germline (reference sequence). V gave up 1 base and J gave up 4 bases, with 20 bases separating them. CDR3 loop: CATSRGPGGESWYEQYF. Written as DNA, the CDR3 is TGTGCCACCAGCAGAGGCCCTGGAGGGGAGAGTTGGTACGAGCAGTACTTC. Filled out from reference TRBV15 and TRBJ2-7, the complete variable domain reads DAMVIQNPRYQVTQFGKPVTLSCSQTLNHNVMYWYQQKSSQAPKLLFHYYDKDFNNEADTPDNFQSRRPNTSFCFLDIRSPGLGDTAMYLCATSRGPGGESWYEQYFGPGTRLTVT.

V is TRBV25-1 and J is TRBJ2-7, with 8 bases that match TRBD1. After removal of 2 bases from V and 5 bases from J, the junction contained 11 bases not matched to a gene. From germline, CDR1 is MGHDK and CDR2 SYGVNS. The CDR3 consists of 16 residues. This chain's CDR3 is CASSEGRGTGPNEQYF. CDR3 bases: TGTGCCAGCAGTGAAGGAAGAGGGACAGGCCCCAACGAGCAGTACTTC.

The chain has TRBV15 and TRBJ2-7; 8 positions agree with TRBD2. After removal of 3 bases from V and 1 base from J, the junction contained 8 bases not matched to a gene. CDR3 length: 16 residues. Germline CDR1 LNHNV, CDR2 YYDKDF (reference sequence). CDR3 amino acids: CATSSHYSGTSYEQYF. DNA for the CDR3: TGTGCCACCAGCAGCCACTATAGCGGGACGTCCTACGAGCAGTACTTC.

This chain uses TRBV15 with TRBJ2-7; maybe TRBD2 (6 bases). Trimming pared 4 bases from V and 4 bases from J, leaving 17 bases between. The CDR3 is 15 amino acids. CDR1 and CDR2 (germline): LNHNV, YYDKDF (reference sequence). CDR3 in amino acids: CATSMGGEGPYEQYF. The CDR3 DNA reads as TGTGCCACCAGCATGGGCGGGGAAGGACCTTACGAGCAGTACTTC.

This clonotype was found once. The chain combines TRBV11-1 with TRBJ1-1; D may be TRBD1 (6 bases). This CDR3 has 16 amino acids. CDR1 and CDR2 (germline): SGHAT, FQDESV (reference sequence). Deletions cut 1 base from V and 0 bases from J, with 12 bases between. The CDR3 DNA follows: TGTGCCAGCAGCTTAGTAGCAGGGGACTTGAACACTGAAGCTTTCTTT. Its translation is CASSLVAGDLNTEAFF.

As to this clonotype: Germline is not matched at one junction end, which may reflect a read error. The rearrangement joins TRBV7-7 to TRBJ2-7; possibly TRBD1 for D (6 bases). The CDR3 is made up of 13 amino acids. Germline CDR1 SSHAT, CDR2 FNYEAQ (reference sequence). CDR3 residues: CASSLSDSYEQYF. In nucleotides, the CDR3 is TGTGCTAGCAGCTTGTCGGACAGTTACGAGCAGTACTTC.

The chain's CDR3 is CAWSVSKTQETQYF. CDR3 in DNA: TGTGCCTGGAGTGTATCCAAAACCCAAGAGACCCAGTACTTC. The chain employs TRBV30 and TRBJ2-5, with no clear D. V lost 0 bases, J lost 1 base, and 9 bases lay in between. Per the germline V gene, CDR1 is GTSNPN and CDR2 is SVGIG (reference sequence). The CDR3 length is 14 residues.

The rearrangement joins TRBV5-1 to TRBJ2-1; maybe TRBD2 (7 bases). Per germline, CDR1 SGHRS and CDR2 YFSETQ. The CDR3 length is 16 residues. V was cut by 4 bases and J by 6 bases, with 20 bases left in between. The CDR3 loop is CASSPSGTGGLNEQFF. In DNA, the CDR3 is TGCGCCAGCAGCCCAAGTGGGACGGGGGGCCTCAATGAGCAGTTCTTC.

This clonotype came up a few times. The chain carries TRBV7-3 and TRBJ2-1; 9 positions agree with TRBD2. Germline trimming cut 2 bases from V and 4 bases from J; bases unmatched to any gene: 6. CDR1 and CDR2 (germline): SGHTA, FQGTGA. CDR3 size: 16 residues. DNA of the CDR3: TGTGCCAGCAGCTTATTAGCGGGGGCCGCGTACAATGAGCAGTTCTTC. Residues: CASSLLAGAAYNEQFF.

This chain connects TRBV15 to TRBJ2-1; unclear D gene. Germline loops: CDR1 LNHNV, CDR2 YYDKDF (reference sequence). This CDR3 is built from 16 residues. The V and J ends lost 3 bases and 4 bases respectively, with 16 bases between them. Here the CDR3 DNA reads TGTGCCACCAGCAGGACCTACGAAGTCGAGTACAATGAGCAGTTCTTC. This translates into CATSRTYEVEYNEQFF.

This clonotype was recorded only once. CDR3 bases: TGCGCCAGCTTGGGGGACAGGGTTGATTCACCCCTCCACTTT. Amino acid sequence: CASLGDRVDSPLHF. The rearrangement links TRBV5-1 to TRBJ1-6; TRBD1 agrees at 9 bases. Germline trimming cut 7 bases from V and 8 bases from J; bases unmatched to any gene: 7. The V gene's germline CDR1 is SGHRS and CDR2 YFSETQ. The CDR3 sequence is 14 residues long.